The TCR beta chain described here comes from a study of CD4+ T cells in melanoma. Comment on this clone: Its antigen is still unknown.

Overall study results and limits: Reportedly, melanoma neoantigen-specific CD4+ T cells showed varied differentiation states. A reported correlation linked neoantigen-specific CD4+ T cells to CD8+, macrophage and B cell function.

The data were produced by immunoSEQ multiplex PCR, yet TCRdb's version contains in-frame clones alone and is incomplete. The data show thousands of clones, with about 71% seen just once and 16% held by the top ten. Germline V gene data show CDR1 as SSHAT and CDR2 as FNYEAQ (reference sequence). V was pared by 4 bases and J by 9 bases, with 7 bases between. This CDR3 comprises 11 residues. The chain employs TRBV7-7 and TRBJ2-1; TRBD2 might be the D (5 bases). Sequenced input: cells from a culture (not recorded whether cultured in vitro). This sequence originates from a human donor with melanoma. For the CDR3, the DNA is TGTGCCAGCAGCTCCGGAGGTGAGCAGTTCTTC. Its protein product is CASSSGGEQFF.